This T cell receptor (beta chain) stems from a study of T-cell memory formation after mild COVID-19. Whole-study results and caveats: Clones that contracted from day 15 to 85 had balanced CD4/CD8; later expanders were CD4+ biased. Pre-infection memory contained some responding clones, which suggested that cross-reactive memory had joined. Specificity for SARS-CoV-2 was not confirmed among the second-wave clones peaking on day 37. Researchers report contracting CD4+ clones mostly in CM and EM, with CD8+ clones in EMRA.

Of note for this clonotype: Antigen specificity is unknown.

TCRdb itself ran the 5' RACE reads through MiXCR, one entry per CDR3 protein. The data hold about 58,000 distinct CDR3 sequences, with roughly 26% observed a single time. The sequenced sample consisted of PBMCs or a T cell subset sorted from them (not recorded which). This TCR was sampled from a young man who had mild COVID-19 (a few samples of this study predate the infection). Cell type and time point are not known.

DNA of the CDR3: TGCGCCAGCGGAGACTACAGCACGCAGTATTTT. This encodes CASGDYSTQYF. The chain uses TRBV5-1 and TRBJ2-3; the D gene is possibly TRBD2 (5 bases). There are 11 residues in the CDR3. The germline V gene encodes CDR1 SGHRS and CDR2 YFSETQ. Trimming cost V 7 bases and J 9 bases, with 12 bases left between them.